This TCR beta chain is drawn from a study of siplizumab effects on memory and regulatory T cells. Germline-derived CDR1 and CDR2 are LNHDA and SQIVND (reference sequence). This CDR3 region has 13 residues. The V end lost 3 bases, the J end lost 2 bases, and 7 bases lay between the germline ends. The assay was immunoSEQ multiplex PCR, and TCRdb's table has in-frame clones only and misses some. In the table there are about 69,000 clones, approximately 88% of which are singletons. The chain links TRBV19 to TRBJ2-5, with a tentative D call TRBD1 (6 bases). This TCR was sampled from a human donor in good health. The sequencing input was Tregs sorted from blood. The CDR3 reads CASSIDRQETQYF. DNA of the CDR3: TGTGCCAGTAGTATCGACAGGCAAGAGACCCAGTACTTC.